This T cell receptor beta chain is drawn from a study of cytomegalovirus exposure and HLA in healthy donors. About the study: Among the 300 to 500 donors who were genotyped, roughly 86% fell in the genetic ancestry cluster that is associated with self-reported Caucasian donors. Study results and caveats: It was only CMV serostatus that was available as immune exposure information. A later analysis linked a missense variant in DCLRE1C to the trimming of TCR beta V and J genes.

Comment on this clone: Its antigen is not identified.

Trimming took 5 bases from V and 2 from J; bases not matched to a gene: 9. Looked up from germline, CDR1 is SGHTA and CDR2 is FQGNSA. This CDR3 has 16 amino acids. With 60 Vbeta and 13 Jbeta primers, the PCR was carried out. Libraries were prepared by immunoSEQ multiplex PCR; TCRdb keeps only in-frame clonotypes and omits some of them. This sample carries more than 80,000 clones, approximately 82% of them seen once, and the ten largest clones take roughly 2.5%. The V and J genes are TRBV7-2 and TRBJ2-7; the match to TRBD2 covers 10 bases. This TCR was recovered from a man aged 40-49 years in good health and CMV-seronegative. The sample consisted of PBMCs. This CDR3 is CASSRTGGTSAYEQYF. For the CDR3, the DNA is TGTGCCAGCAGCAGGACCGGAGGGACTAGCGCCTACGAGCAGTACTTC.